This TCR beta chain was captured in a study of Ad26.COV2.S vaccination and SARS-CoV-2 variants. Whole-study context: Recipients of Ad26.COV2.S got it intramuscularly, once or twice 56 days apart. Whole-study results and caveats: Vaccine and placebo groups showed comparable non-spike TCR breadth. The placebo group had lower spike-specific TCR breadth than the vaccine recipients did.

This clone has a single count. The antigen is not known. CDR3 size: 12 residues. Germline CDR1 DFQATT, CDR2 SNEGSKA (reference sequence). V lost 3 bases, J lost 9 bases, and 12 bases lay in between. Stated treatment: some 19 received Ad26.COV2.S at low or high dose, single or two shots; 5 received placebo; per-sample allocation not given. Day 63 after the first vaccine or placebo injection was the time point for sampling. Whoever gave the sample was an adult aged 18-55 years in Boston. Generated by immunoSEQ multiplex PCR, the TCRdb table keeps only in-frame clones and is missing some. Of a few hundred thousand clones listed, 83% were seen once; the top ten hold approximately 7.8%.

This TCR was sampled from a person aged 18-65 years who received the Ad26.COV2.S COVID-19 vaccine or a placebo. The chain is built from TRBV20-1 and TRBJ2-1; D is uncertain. Sequenced here: peripheral blood, sampled in a trial of Ad26.COV2.S vaccine versus placebo. This chain's CDR3 is CSASLVVREQFF. In DNA form, the CDR3 reads TGCAGTGCTAGTTTGGTAGTTCGTGAGCAGTTCTTC.